Following are 20 T cell receptor beta chains from one sample sequenced in a study of shared clonotypes between healthy human individuals. TCRdb's table, derived via immunoSEQ multiplex PCR, lists solely in-frame clones and lacks some. The data contain just over 2,000,000 clones, 85% to 95% of them singletons. The material sequenced was naive CD4+ T cells sorted from blood. Stated subset: CD45RA+ positively selected. These receptors came from a man between 18 and 29 years old in good health.

The CDR3 DNA sequence: TGTGCCAGCAGCCCAAGGGACAGGGGGATTGAAACTGAAGCTTTCTTT. This encodes CASSPRDRGIETEAFF. The rearrangement links TRBV9 to TRBJ1-1; TRBD1 matches 11 bases. CDR1 is SGDLS, CDR2 YYNGEE, per germline. The CDR3 totals 16 residues. Germline trimming cut 4 bases from V and 5 bases from J; bases unmatched to any gene: 10.

The rearrangement links TRBV20-1 to TRBJ1-2, with D possibly matching TRBD1 (5 bases). V gave up 7 bases and J gave up 6 bases, with 12 bases separating them. The CDR3 has 11 residues. CDR1 DFQATT and CDR2 SNEGSKA come from the germline V gene (reference sequence). The CDR3 nucleotides are TGCAGTGGATCAGGCAGGGATGGCTACACCTTC. Its protein product is CSGSGRDGYTF.

The J gene is TRBJ1-1, the V gene TRBV28, with TRBD1 matching 7 bases. There are 15 residues in the CDR3. In germline, CDR1 is MDHEN, CDR2 SYDVKM. V shed 7 bases, J shed 1 base, and the junction held 9 bases outside the gene matches. The CDR3 protein is CASTRAGTANTEAFF. The CDR3 DNA is TGTGCCAGCACCCGGGCCGGGACAGCGAACACTGAAGCTTTCTTT.

CDR3 region: CASSPDRGPSHSEAFF. The CDR3 nucleotides read TGTGCCAGCTCACCAGACAGGGGACCGAGCCACTCTGAAGCTTTCTTT. V is TRBV18 and J is TRBJ1-1, with 8 bases identical to TRBD1. V was pared by 2 bases and J by 6 bases, with 11 bases of the junction left unmatched. Germline values: CDR1 KGHSH, CDR2 LQKENI. CDR3 length equals 16 residues.

The chain links TRBV7-9 to TRBJ2-1; D tentatively fits TRBD1 or TRBD2 (5 bases each). Germline CDR1 reads SEHNR; CDR2 reads FQNEAQ (reference sequence). Trimming removed 0 bases at V and 8 bases at J, with 8 bases between. This CDR3 has 13 amino acids. In DNA form, the CDR3 reads TGTGCCAGCAGCTTAGCCAGGGACCATGAGCAGTTCTTC. It encodes CASSLARDHEQFF.

The chain carries TRBV30 and TRBJ1-2; the D gene is possibly TRBD1 (5 bases). This CDR3 contains 12 residues. Germline V gene lookup returns CDR1 GTSNPN and CDR2 SVGIG (reference sequence). V gave up 5 bases and J gave up 4 bases, with 11 bases separating them. The CDR3 sequence is CAWVPGPYGYTF. As DNA, the CDR3 is TGTGCCTGGGTGCCGGGACCCTATGGCTACACCTTC.

V usage is TRBV30 and J usage is TRBJ1-1; D unclear. Germline V gives CDR1 GTSNPN, CDR2 SVGIG (reference sequence). V lost 4 bases, J lost 0 bases, and 9 bases lay in between. CDR3 length equals 13 residues. This chain's CDR3 is CAWNPSLNTEAFF. CDR3 bases: TGTGCCTGGAACCCTTCTTTGAACACTGAAGCTTTCTTT.

The chain combines TRBV29-1 with TRBJ2-5; D gene uncertain. Trimming cost V 5 bases and J 5 bases, with 12 bases left between them. CDR1 and CDR2 (germline): SQVTM, ANQGSEA. The CDR3 contains 12 residues. CDR3 in amino acids: CSVWKQAETQYF. In nucleotides, the CDR3 is TGCAGCGTTTGGAAGCAGGCGGAGACCCAGTACTTC.

In regard to this clone: The same CDR3 also results from other DNA sequences found in this sample. This chain uses TRBV4-2 with TRBJ1-6, with 9 nucleotides matching TRBD1. V shed 1 base and J 5 bases; nucleotides not matched to a gene: 0. The germline gives CDR1 LGHNA, CDR2 YNFKEQ. This CDR3 is 15 amino acids long. The CDR3 coding sequence is TGTGCCAGCAGCCAAGGGACAGGGGATAATTCACCCCTCCACTTT. This encodes CASSQGTGDNSPLHF.

J is TRBJ1-5 and V is TRBV28, with D possibly being TRBD1 (5 bases). CDR3 length: 16 residues. The V end was cut by 6 bases, the J end by 0 bases, with 15 bases between. Looked up from germline, CDR1 is MDHEN and CDR2 is SYDVKM. The CDR3 coding sequence is TGTGCCAGCAGCCCGATATGGCAGGGTAGCAATCAGCCCCAGCATTTT. Encoded protein: CASSPIWQGSNQPQHF.

The chain joins TRBV7-9 to TRBJ2-1; D not resolved. CDR1 and CDR2 (germline): SEHNR, FQNEAQ (reference sequence). V lost 1 base and J lost 8, with 3 bases in between. This CDR3 contains 11 residues. CDR3 protein: CASSLVDEQFF. In DNA form, the CDR3 reads TGTGCCAGCAGCTTAGTGGATGAGCAGTTCTTC.

This chain connects TRBV6-1 to TRBJ1-1, with a weak D call TRBD1 (5 bases). Germline V lookup: CDR1 MNHNS, CDR2 SASEGT. The CDR3 sequence is 16 residues long. The ends were cut back, 5 bases at V and 8 bases at J, with 24 bases in the middle. The DNA of the CDR3 is TGTGCCAGCAGTAAAGGGACGTTCCAATACCTTGGGGAAGCTTTCTTT. Amino acid sequence: CASSKGTFQYLGEAFF.

The rearrangement uses TRBV6-1 and TRBJ2-7; D gene unclear. Germline values: CDR1 MNHNS, CDR2 SASEGT. Trimming left V 1 base short and J 6 bases short, with 4 bases between. CDR3 length: 11 amino acids. The CDR3 DNA reads TGTGCCAGCAGTGAAGGGCCCGAGCAGTACTTC. This translates into CASSEGPEQYF.

The chain employs TRBV2 and TRBJ1-5, with unresolved D. The germline V gene has CDR1 SNHLY and CDR2 FYNNEI. The CDR3 runs 13 residues. Trimming left V 4 bases short and J 8 bases short, with 12 bases between. The CDR3 spells CASSGTPGKPQHF. DNA of the CDR3: TGTGCCAGCAGTGGGACCCCGGGGAAGCCCCAGCATTTT.

This chain links TRBV10-3 with TRBJ2-7; 12 bases map to TRBD2. Trimming took 4 bases from V and 6 from J; bases not matched to a gene: 7. This CDR3 comprises 15 residues. Germline loops: CDR1 ENHRY, CDR2 SYGVKD. The CDR3 DNA is TGTGCCATCAGTGGACTAGCGGGAGTGATAGGCGAGCAGTACTTC. The encoded protein is CAISGLAGVIGEQYF.

With regard to this clone: The identical CDR3 is also encoded by other nucleotide sequences in the sample. This chain links TRBV6-5 with TRBJ2-2, with D hard to call. The ends were cut back, 0 bases at V and 1 base at J, with 3 bases in the middle. The CDR3 length is 14 residues. Germline loops: CDR1 MNHEY, CDR2 SVGAGI. The CDR3 sequence is CASSYSGNTGELFF. The CDR3 DNA reads TGTGCCAGCAGTTACTCCGGGAACACCGGGGAGCTGTTTTTT.

This chain connects TRBV4-1 to TRBJ2-3; the D is unclear. The ends were cut back, 1 base at V and 0 bases at J, with 11 bases in the middle. CDR1 is MGHRA, CDR2 YSYEKL, per germline. CDR3 size: 16 residues. The CDR3 loop reads CASSQVLISSTDTQYF. For the CDR3, the DNA is TGCGCCAGCAGCCAAGTGCTTATAAGTAGCACAGATACGCAGTATTTT.

The chain has TRBV5-1 and TRBJ2-5; 13 nucleotides match TRBD2. The length of the CDR3 is 15 residues. V lost 3 bases and J lost 5; bases outside the gene matches: 4. Per germline, CDR1 SGHRS and CDR2 YFSETQ. This chain's CDR3 is CASSSGTSGVETQYF. The CDR3 bases are TGCGCCAGCAGCTCCGGGACTAGCGGGGTGGAGACCCAGTACTTC. The full variable domain, in which reference TRBV5-1 and TRBJ2-5 provide the parts outside the CDR3, is KAGVTQTPRYLIKTRGQQVTLSCSPISGHRSVSWYQQTPGQGLQFLFEYFSETQRNKGNFPGRFSGRQFSNSRSEMNVSTLELGDSALYLCASSSGTSGVETQYFGPGTRLLVL.

The chain couples TRBV29-1 to TRBJ2-5; 7 nucleotides agree with TRBD1. The CDR3 consists of 13 residues. Unmatched junction bases numbered 8, after V lost 5 bases and J lost 5 bases. Germline-derived CDR1 and CDR2 are SQVTM and ANQGSEA. The DNA of the CDR3 is TGCAGCGTTCGACAGGGCCTGGGGGAGACCCAGTACTTC. This encodes CSVRQGLGETQYF. Filled out from reference TRBV29-1 and TRBJ2-5, the complete variable domain reads SAVISQKPSRDICQRGTSLTIQCQVDSQVTMMFWYRQQPGQSLTLIATANQGSEATYESGFVIDKFPISRPNLTFSTLTVSNMSPEDSSIYLCSVRQGLGETQYFGPGTRLLVL.

The CDR3 nucleotides read TGTGCCAGTACCCGGCGGGGGGTCTATAGCAATCAGCCCCAGCATTTT. This encodes CASTRRGVYSNQPQHF. V is TRBV19 and J is TRBJ1-5, with D tentatively TRBD1 (5 bases). Germline loops: CDR1 LNHDA, CDR2 SQIVND (reference sequence). This CDR3 has 16 amino acids. The germline V and J ends were trimmed by 7 bases and 0 bases, with 16 bases remaining between them.